Here is one T cell receptor beta chain with its context. The antigen is not known. TCRdb keeps only in-frame clones here, not all; method: immunoSEQ multiplex PCR. The sample has around 300,000 clones; 80% are singletons. This entry belongs to a study of cytotoxic CD8 clonotypes in ibrutinib-treated CLL. Study-wide context: The response samples were taken once patients had been treated for a median of roughly 12 months, range 6 to 36.

General study points: Higher circulating CD8+ T-cell counts strongly accompanied higher baseline clonality, above age-matched healthy donors.

Germline V lookup: CDR1 MNHEY, CDR2 SMNVEV (reference sequence). With V trimmed by 3 bases and J by 6 bases, 7 bases remained unmatched. This CDR3 has 15 amino acids. Source: PBMCs, taken before ibrutinib treatment. The chain employs TRBV27 and TRBJ2-2, with 7 positions matching TRBD2. The sequence was collected from a human donor with chronic lymphocytic leukemia. CDR3 sequence: CASSFLGTMAGELFF. CDR3 coding DNA: TGTGCCAGCAGTTTCCTCGGGACTATGGCCGGGGAGCTGTTTTTT.